This entry lists 5 T cell receptor beta chains sequenced from one sample in a study of response to subunit inactivated influenza vaccine. TCRdb reprocessed the RT-PCR reads via MiXCR and lists one record per CDR3 protein. The sample has 500,000 to 550,000 distinct CDR3 sequences, less than 7.5% seen once. The specimen comprised PBMCs from blood, sampled less than 30 months after vaccination. These receptors all come from a man between 50 and 70 years old who received an inactivated influenza vaccine.

The genes are TRBV25-1 and TRBJ1-1; a weak D match, TRBD1 (5 bases). The length of the CDR3 is 15 residues. Trimming pared 1 base from V and 1 base from J, leaving 10 bases between. Germline V CDR1 and CDR2: MGHDK, SYGVNS. CDR3 DNA sequence: TGTGCCAGCAGTGAATCGGGGGTCGGGAACACTGAAGCTTTCTTT. This codes for CASSESGVGNTEAFF.

Many counts were recorded for this clonotype. V usage is TRBV6-5 and J usage is TRBJ1-1; maybe TRBD1 (5 bases). The CDR3 covers 13 residues. Looked up from germline, CDR1 is MNHEY and CDR2 is SVGAGI. Trimming left V 0 bases short and J 5 bases short, with 7 bases between. The CDR3 here is CASSYSGVTEAFF. The CDR3 region has the DNA TGTGCCAGCAGTTACTCAGGGGTGACTGAAGCTTTCTTT.

This clonotype was recorded many times. This chain uses TRBV20-1 with TRBJ2-3, with 10 bases lining up with TRBD2. From germline, CDR1 is DFQATT and CDR2 SNEGSKA (reference sequence). The CDR3 is made up of 16 amino acids. V lost 1 base and J lost 5; bases outside the gene matches: 9. For the CDR3, the DNA is TGCAGTGCTAGAGTGTCCAGCGGGAGGGCCGTAGATACGCAGTATTTT. Its translation is CSARVSSGRAVDTQYF.

This clonotype showed up many times. The rearrangement joins TRBV4-1 to TRBJ2-3; 10 bases line up with TRBD2. The CDR3 contains 17 residues. V was clipped by 4 bases and J by 2 bases; unmatched bases: 9. CDR1 and CDR2 from the germline V gene are MGHRA and YSYEKL. CDR3 protein: CASSPTRAGGPTDTQYF. CDR3 sequence (DNA): TGCGCCAGCAGCCCTACCAGAGCGGGGGGGCCCACAGATACGCAGTATTTT.

This clonotype showed up many times. The chain employs TRBV2 and TRBJ2-1; unclear D gene. The CDR3 spans 13 residues. Trimming shortened V by 8 bases and J by 0 bases, and 8 bases separated the two germline ends. CDR1 is SNHLY and CDR2 is FYNNEI in the germline V gene. This CDR3 reads CASGLSSYNEQFF. The CDR3 DNA is TGTGCCAGCGGGTTGAGCTCCTACAATGAGCAGTTCTTC.